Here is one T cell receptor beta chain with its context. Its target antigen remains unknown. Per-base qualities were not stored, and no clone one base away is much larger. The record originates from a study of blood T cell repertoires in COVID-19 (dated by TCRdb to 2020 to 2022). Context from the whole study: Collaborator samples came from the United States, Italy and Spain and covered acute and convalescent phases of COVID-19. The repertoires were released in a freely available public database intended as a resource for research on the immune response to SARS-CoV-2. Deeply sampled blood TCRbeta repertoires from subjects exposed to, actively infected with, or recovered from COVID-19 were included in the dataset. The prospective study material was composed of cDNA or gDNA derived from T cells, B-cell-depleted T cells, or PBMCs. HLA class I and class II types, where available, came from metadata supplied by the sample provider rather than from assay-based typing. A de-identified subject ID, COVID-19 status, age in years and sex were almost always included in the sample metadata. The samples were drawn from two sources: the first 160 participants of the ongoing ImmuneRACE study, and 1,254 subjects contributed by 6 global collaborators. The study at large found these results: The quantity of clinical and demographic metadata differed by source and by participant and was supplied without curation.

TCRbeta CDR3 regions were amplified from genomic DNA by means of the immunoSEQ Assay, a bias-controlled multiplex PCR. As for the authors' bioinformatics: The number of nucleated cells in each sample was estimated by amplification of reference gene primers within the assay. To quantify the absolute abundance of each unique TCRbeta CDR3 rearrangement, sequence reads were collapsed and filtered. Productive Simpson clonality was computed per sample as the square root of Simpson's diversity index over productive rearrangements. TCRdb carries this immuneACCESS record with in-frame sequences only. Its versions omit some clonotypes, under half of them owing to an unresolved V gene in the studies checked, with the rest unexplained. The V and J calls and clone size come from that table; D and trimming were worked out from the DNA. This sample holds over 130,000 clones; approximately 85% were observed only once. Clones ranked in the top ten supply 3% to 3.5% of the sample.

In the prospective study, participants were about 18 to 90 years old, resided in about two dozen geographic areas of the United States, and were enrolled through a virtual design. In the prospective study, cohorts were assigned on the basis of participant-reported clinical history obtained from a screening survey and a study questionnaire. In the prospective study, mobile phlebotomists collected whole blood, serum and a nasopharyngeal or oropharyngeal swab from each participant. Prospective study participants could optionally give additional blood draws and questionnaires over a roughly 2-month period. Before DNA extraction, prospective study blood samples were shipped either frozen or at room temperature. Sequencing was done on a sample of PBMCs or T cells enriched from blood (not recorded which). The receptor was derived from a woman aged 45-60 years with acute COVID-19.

Here is the DNA: TGTGCCAGTAGCCCGGGACAGGGGAACACTGAAGCTTTCTTT. This translates into CASSPGQGNTEAFF. The chain is assembled from TRBV19 and TRBJ1-1; 9 central nucleotides agree with TRBD1. From V the trimming removes 6 bases and from J it removes 1 base, while the gene matches leave 3 bases of the junction unaccounted for. The CDR3, from cysteine to phenylalanine, totals 14 residues. The DNA shown is the 42-base CDR3, in frame from base 1. Taken from the germline V gene (reference sequence), the CDR1 and CDR2 loops are LNHDA and SQIVND.